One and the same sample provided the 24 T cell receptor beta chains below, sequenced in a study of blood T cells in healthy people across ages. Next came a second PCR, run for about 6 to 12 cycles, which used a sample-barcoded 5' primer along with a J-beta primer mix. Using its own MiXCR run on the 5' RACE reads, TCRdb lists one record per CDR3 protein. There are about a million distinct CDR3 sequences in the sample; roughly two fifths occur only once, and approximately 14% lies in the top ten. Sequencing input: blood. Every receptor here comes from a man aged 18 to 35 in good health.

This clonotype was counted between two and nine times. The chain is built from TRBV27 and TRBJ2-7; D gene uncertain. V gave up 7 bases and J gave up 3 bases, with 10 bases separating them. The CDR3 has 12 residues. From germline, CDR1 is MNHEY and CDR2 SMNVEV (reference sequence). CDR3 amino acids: CASTRPNYEQYF. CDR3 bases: TGTGCCAGCACAAGGCCGAACTACGAGCAGTACTTC.

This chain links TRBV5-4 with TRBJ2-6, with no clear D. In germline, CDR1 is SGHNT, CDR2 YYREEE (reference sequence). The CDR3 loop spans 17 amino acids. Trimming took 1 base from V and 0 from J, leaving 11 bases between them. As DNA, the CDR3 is TGTGCCAGCAGCTTGCACAAGCAAAGCTCTGGGGCCAACGTCCTGACTTTC. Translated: CASSLHKQSSGANVLTF.

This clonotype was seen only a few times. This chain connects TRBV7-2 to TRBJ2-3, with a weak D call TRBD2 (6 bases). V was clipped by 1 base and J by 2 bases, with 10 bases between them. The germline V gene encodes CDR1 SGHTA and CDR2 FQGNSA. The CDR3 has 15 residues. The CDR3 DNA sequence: TGTGCCAGCAGCTTAGGGACTATCTTCACAGATACGCAGTATTTT. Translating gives CASSLGTIFTDTQYF.

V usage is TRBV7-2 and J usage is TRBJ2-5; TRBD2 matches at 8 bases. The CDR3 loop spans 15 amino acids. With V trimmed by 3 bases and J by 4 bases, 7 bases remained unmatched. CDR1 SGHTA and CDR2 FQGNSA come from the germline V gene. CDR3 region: CASSFMLREGETQYF. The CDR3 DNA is TGTGCCAGCAGCTTTATGCTTCGGGAGGGAGAGACCCAGTACTTC.

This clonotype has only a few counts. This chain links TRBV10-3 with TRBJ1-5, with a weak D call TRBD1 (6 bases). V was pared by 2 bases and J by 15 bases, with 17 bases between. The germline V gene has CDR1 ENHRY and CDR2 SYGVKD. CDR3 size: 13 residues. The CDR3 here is CAISEPATGVWHF. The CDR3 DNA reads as TGTGCCATCAGTGAGCCGGCGACAGGTGTTTGGCATTTT.

Here the CDR3 reads CASSRGNREANEQFF. DNA for the CDR3: TGTGCCAGCAGTAGGGGCAACAGGGAGGCCAATGAGCAGTTCTTC. The J gene is TRBJ2-1, the V gene TRBV6-5; D might be TRBD1 or TRBD2, each matching 6 bases. The germline CDR1 and CDR2 sequences are MNHEY and SVGAGI. This CDR3 region has 15 residues. Trimming removed 5 bases from V and 6 bases from J, with 17 bases in between.

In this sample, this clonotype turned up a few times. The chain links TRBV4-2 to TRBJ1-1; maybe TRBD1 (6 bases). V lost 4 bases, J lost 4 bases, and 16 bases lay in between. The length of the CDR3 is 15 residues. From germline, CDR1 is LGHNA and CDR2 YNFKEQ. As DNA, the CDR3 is TGTGCCAGCAGCCGACAACAGGGAGGGGCCACTGAAGCTTTCTTT. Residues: CASSRQQGGATEAFF.

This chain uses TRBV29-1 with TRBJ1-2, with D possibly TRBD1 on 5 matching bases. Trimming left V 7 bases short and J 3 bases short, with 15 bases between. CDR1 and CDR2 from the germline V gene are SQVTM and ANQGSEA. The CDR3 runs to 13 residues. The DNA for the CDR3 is TGCAGCGCAGCAGGGAGACTACACTATGGCTACACCTTC. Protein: CSAAGRLHYGYTF.

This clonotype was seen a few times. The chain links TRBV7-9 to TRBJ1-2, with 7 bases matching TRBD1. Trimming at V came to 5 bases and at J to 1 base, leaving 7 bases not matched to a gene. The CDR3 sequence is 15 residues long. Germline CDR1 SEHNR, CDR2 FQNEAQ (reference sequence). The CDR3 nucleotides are TGTGCCAGCAGCGCACAGACAGGGTTTAACTATGGCTACACCTTC. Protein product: CASSAQTGFNYGYTF.

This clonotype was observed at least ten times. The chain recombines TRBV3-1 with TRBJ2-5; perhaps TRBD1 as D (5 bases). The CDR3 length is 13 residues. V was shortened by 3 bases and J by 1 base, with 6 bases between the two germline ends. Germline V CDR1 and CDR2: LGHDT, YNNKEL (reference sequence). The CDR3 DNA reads TGTGCCAGCAGCCATGACAGCCAAGAGACCCAGTACTTC. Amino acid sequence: CASSHDSQETQYF.

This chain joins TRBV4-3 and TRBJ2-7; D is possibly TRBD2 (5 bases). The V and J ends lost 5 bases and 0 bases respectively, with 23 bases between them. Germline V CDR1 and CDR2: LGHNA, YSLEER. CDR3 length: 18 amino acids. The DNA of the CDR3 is TGCGCCAGCAGCGAAGGGTATCACGGACTCTCGAGCTCCTACGAGCAGTACTTC. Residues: CASSEGYHGLSSSYEQYF.

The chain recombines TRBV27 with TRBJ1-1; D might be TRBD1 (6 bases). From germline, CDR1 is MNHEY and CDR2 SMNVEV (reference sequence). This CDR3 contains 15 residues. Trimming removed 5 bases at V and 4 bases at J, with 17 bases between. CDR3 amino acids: CASSPGQTMSTEAFF. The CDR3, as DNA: TGTGCCAGCAGTCCAGGACAGACTATGAGCACTGAAGCTTTCTTT.

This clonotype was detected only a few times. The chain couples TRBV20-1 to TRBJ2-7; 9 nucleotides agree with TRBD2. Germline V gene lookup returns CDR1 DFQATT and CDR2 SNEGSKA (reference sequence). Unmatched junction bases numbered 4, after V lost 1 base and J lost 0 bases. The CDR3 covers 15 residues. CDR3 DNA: TGCAGTGCTAGAGGGGGTAGCGGGAGCTCCTACGAGCAGTACTTC. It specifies CSARGGSGSSYEQYF.

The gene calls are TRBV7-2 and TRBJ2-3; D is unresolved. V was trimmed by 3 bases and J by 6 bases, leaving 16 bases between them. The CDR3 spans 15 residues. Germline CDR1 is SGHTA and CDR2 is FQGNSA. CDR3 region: CTSSFPGRLGDTQYF. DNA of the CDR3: TGTACCAGCAGCTTCCCTGGCAGACTGGGGGATACGCAGTATTTT.

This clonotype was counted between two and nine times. This CDR3 is CASSLGAGGNEQFF. CDR3 coding DNA: TGTGCCAGCAGTTTGGGAGCGGGGGGCAATGAGCAGTTCTTC. The chain carries TRBV12-3 or TRBV12-4 and TRBJ2-1; 9 nucleotides align to TRBD2. CDR3 size: 14 residues. Trimming at V came to 3 bases and at J to 6 bases, leaving 3 bases not matched to a gene.

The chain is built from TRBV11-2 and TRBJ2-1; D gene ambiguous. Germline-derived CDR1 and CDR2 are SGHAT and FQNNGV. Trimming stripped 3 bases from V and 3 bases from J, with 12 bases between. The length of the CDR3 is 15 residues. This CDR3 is CASSFRQPYYNEQFF. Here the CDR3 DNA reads TGTGCCAGCAGCTTCCGACAACCTTACTACAATGAGCAGTTCTTC.

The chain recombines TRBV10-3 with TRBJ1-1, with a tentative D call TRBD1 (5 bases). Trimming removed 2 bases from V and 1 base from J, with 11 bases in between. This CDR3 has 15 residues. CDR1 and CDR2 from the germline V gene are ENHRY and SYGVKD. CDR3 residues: CAISEAAGSNTEAFF. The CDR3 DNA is TGTGCCATCAGTGAGGCGGCAGGGTCGAACACTGAAGCTTTCTTT.

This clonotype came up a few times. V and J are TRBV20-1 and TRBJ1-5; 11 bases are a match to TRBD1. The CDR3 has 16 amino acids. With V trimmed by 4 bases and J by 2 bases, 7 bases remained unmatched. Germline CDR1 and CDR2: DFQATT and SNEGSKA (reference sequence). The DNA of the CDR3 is TGCAGTGCTATGAGGACAGGGGGCAGGGGCAATCAGCCCCAGCATTTT. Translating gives CSAMRTGGRGNQPQHF.

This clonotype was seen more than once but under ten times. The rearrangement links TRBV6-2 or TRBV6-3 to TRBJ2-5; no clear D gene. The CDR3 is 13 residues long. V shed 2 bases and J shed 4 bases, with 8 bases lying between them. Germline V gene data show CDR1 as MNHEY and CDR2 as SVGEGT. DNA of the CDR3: TGTGCCAGCAGTTACGTTTCAGGAGAGACCCAGTACTTC. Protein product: CASSYVSGETQYF.

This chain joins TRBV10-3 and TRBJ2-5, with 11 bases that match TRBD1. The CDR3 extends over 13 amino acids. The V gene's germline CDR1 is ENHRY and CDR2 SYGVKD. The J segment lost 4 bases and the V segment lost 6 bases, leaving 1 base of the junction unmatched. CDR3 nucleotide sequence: TGTGCCATCAGAGGGACAGGGGGAGAGACCCAGTACTTC. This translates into CAIRGTGGETQYF.

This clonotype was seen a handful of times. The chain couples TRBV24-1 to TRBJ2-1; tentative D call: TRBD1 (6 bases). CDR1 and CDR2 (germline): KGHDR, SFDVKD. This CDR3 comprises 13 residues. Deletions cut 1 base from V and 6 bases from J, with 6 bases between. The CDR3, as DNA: TGTGCCACCAGTGATTTACAGGGCAATGAGCAGTTCTTC. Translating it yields CATSDLQGNEQFF.

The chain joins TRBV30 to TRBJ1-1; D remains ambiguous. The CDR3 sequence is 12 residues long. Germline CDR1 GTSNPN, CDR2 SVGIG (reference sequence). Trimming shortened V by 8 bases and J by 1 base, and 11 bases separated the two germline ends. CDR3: CAGGRKNTEAFF. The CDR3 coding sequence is TGTGCCGGTGGACGGAAGAACACTGAAGCTTTCTTT.

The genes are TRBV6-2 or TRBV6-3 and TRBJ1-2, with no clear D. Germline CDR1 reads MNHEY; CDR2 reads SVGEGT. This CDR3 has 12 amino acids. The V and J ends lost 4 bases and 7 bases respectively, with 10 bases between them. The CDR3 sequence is CASSSFGVGYTF. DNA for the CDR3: TGTGCCAGCAGTTCCTTCGGGGTTGGCTACACCTTC.

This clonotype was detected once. Here the CDR3 reads CASTIQTTYEQYF. The CDR3 DNA reads TGTGCCAGTACCATACAGACAACCTACGAGCAGTACTTC. The V call is TRBV6-5, the J call TRBJ2-7; D unresolved. Trimming left V 9 bases short and J 2 bases short, with 14 bases between. The CDR3 extends over 13 amino acids. The germline gives CDR1 MNHEY, CDR2 SVGAGI.